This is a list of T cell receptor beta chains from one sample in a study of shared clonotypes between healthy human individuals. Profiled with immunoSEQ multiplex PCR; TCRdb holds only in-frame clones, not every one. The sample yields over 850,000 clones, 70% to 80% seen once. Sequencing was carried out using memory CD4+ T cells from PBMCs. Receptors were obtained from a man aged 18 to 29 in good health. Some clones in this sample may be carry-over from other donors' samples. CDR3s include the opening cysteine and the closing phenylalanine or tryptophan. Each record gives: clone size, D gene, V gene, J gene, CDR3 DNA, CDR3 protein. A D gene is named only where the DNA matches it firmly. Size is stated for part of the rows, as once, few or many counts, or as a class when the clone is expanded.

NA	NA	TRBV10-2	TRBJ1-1	TGCGCCAGCAGTGCCACAGGGTGGGCTGAAGCTTTCTTT	CASSATGWAEAFF
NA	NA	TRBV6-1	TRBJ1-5	TGTGCCAGTACTGGACACAATCAGCCCCAGCATTTT	CASTGHNQPQHF
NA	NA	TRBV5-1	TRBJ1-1	TGCGCCAGCAGCTTAAACAGGGTGGAGAACACTGAAGCTTTCTTT	CASSLNRVENTEAFF
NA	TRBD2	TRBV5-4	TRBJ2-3	TGTGCCAGCAGCGTACGGACTAGCGCTACCACAGATACGCAGTATTTT	CASSVRTSATTDTQYF
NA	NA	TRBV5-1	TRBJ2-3	TGCGCCAGCAGCGAGGTAGATACGCAGTATTTT	CASSEVDTQYF
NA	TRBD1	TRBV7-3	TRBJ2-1	TGTGCCAGCAGCTTGGACAGGGACCATGAGCAGTTCTTC	CASSLDRDHEQFF
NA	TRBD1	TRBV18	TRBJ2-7	TGTGCCAGCTCACCAGGAGACAGGGACGAGCAGTACTTC	CASSPGDRDEQYF
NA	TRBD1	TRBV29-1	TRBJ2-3	TGCAGCGTTGACTCGACAGGGGGCACAGATACGCAGTATTTT	CSVDSTGGTDTQYF
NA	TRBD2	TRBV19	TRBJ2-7	TGTGCCAGTAGTCCCCGGGGCGGGAGTACCTACGAGCAGTACTTC	CASSPRGGSTYEQYF
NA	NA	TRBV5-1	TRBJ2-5	TGCGCCAGCCGCAGGGACGTAGAAGAGACCCAGTACTTC	CASRRDVEETQYF
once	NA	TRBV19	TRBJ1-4	TGTGCCAGTAGTGGGGCCTCAGGGACAACTAATGAAAAACTGTTTTTT	CASSGASGTTNEKLFF
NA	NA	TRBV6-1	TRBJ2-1	TGTGCCAGCAGTGTGCGTCCTTCGACACTTTACCGGGGATACAATGAGCAGTTCTTC	CASSVRPSTLYRGYNEQFF
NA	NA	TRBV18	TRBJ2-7	TGTGCCAGCTCACCACCGGGGGGGCAGCTCTACGAGCAGTACTTC	CASSPPGGQLYEQYF
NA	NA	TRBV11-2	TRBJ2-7	TGTGCCAGCAGCTTTGGGTTCTACGAGCAGTACTTC	CASSFGFYEQYF
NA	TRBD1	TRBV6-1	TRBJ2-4	TGTGCCAGCAGTGCTGGGACAGGGGGTTACAAGCCGGCGCAAAACATTCAGTACTTC	CASSAGTGGYKPAQNIQYF
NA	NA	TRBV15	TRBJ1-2	TGTGCCACCAGCAGAGAATGGTGGAATGGCTACACCTTC	CATSREWWNGYTF
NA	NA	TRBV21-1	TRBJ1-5	TGTGCCAGCCCCGACGTAGCGAGACAGAAATATAGCAATCAGCCCCAGCATTTT	CASPDVARQKYSNQPQHF
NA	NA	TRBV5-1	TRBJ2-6	TGCGCCAGCAGCGTAGTGGGGGCCAACGTCCTGACTTTC	CASSVVGANVLTF
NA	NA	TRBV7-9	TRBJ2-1	TGTGCCAGCAGCTTGGGTGGCAGGACCGTCTCCTACAATGAGCAGTTCTTC	CASSLGGRTVSYNEQFF
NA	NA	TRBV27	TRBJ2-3	TGTGCCAGCAACACCGGTAATACGCAGTATTTT	CASNTGNTQYF
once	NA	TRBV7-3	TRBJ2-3	TGTGCCAGCAGCGAATCATCCACAGATACGCAGTATTTT	CASSESSTDTQYF
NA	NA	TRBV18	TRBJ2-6	TGTGCCAGCTCAATAACGACAGCCCTTAGCTCTGGGGCCAACGTCCTGACTTTC	CASSITTALSSGANVLTF
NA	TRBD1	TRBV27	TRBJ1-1	TGTGCCAGCCCCTGGCAGGGGGCCTGTTTGGGGACTGAAGCTTTCTTT	CASPWQGACLGTEAFF
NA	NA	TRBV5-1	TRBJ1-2	TGCGCCAGCAGCTCGGACGGAGTTTCGGCAGGCTACACCTTC	CASSSDGVSAGYTF
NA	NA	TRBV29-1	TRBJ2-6	TGCAGCGTTGAGAGGGACGGGATCTCTGGGGCCAACGTCCTGACTTTC	CSVERDGISGANVLTF
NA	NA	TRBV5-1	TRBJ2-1	TGCGCCAGCAGCTCCGGGGCTGAGCAGTTCTTC	CASSSGAEQFF